The 10 T cell receptor beta chains presented below share a single source sample, sequenced in a study of T cell repertoires in ileal Crohn's disease. Some clones are missing from TCRdb's copy, which holds only in-frame ones; the method was immunoSEQ multiplex PCR. The sample lists 9,500 to 13,000 clones, about four fifths occurring once. The sample taken for sequencing was ileal tissue. The receptors shown here come from an adult with Crohn's disease.

There are a few counts of this clone. The chain has TRBV5-5 and TRBJ1-1, with a weak D call TRBD1 (5 bases). Germline CDR1 and CDR2: SGHKS and YYEKEE (reference sequence). Trimming took 0 bases from V and 4 from J, leaving 16 bases between them. The CDR3 totals 16 residues. The CDR3 sequence is CASSLAYGGMLTEAFF. CDR3 sequence (DNA): TGTGCCAGCAGCTTGGCTTATGGGGGGATGCTCACTGAAGCTTTCTTT.

The chain has TRBV9 and TRBJ1-5, with D tentatively TRBD1 (5 bases). The germline V gene has CDR1 SGDLS and CDR2 YYNGEE. Trimming removed 1 base from V and 5 bases from J, with 7 bases in between. The CDR3 loop spans 13 amino acids. The CDR3 spells CASSVQGDQPQHF. The CDR3 nucleotides read TGTGCCAGCAGCGTACAGGGCGATCAGCCCCAGCATTTT.

V is TRBV7-9 and J is TRBJ1-1; 7 nucleotides align to TRBD1. The ends lost 5 bases at V and 10 bases at J; junction bases unmatched: 4. This CDR3 is 11 amino acids long. Germline CDR1 reads SEHNR; CDR2 reads FQNEAQ (reference sequence). The CDR3 protein is CASSLRGRAFF. The CDR3 bases are TGTGCCAGCAGCCTGAGGGGGCGAGCTTTCTTT.

V usage is TRBV9 and J usage is TRBJ2-1; 9 nucleotides align to TRBD1. The V segment lost 0 bases and the J segment 2 bases; nucleotides outside the gene matches: 3. The CDR3 runs to 16 residues. Germline V gene sequence: CDR1 SGDLS, CDR2 YYNGEE. CDR3 protein: CASSVVGTGPYNEQFF. CDR3 bases: TGTGCCAGCAGCGTAGTGGGGACAGGGCCCTACAATGAGCAGTTCTTC.

This chain connects TRBV7-2 to TRBJ1-1, with 7 bases fitting TRBD1. The V and J ends lost 1 base and 13 bases, in that order; junction bases with no gene match: 9. The CDR3 is made up of 13 amino acids. Germline V lookup: CDR1 SGHTA, CDR2 FQGNSA. This chain's CDR3 is CASSLESSRTGFF. In DNA form, the CDR3 reads TGTGCCAGCAGCTTAGAATCTTCACGGACAGGTTTCTTT.

J is TRBJ1-2 and V is TRBV14; 8 positions match TRBD1. Unmatched junction bases numbered 5, after V lost 4 bases and J lost 7 bases. Looked up from germline, CDR1 is SGHDN and CDR2 is FVKESK. This CDR3 has 13 amino acids. CDR3 region: CASSLGQGTGYTF. CDR3 nucleotide sequence: TGTGCCAGCAGCCTCGGACAGGGCACTGGCTACACCTTC.

This clone showed up just a few times. The V and J genes are TRBV29-1 and TRBJ2-3, with a possible D match to TRBD2 (5 bases). V was pared by 8 bases and J by 6 bases, with 12 bases between. CDR1 and CDR2 (germline): SQVTM, ANQGSEA. The length of the CDR3 is 11 residues. CDR3: CSLAEVDTQYF. The CDR3 coding sequence is TGCAGCCTTGCGGAGGTCGATACGCAGTATTTT.

The V and J genes are TRBV2 and TRBJ2-2; D perhaps matches TRBD2 (5 bases). Germline CDR1 SNHLY, CDR2 FYNNEI. The CDR3 has 14 amino acids. With 6 bases removed from V and 0 bases from J, the gap between germline ends came to 8 bases. CDR3 DNA sequence: TGTGCCAGCAGCCGGGAAGCGAACACCGGGGAGCTGTTTTTT. Protein: CASSREANTGELFF.

The rearrangement links TRBV19 to TRBJ2-1; 8 nucleotides line up with TRBD1. Trimming took 3 bases from V and 9 from J; bases not matched to a gene: 7. Germline CDR1 LNHDA, CDR2 SQIVND (reference sequence). This CDR3 is built from 14 residues. CDR3 DNA sequence: TGTGCCAGTAGTATCCAGGGACAGGCCGGTGAGCAGTTCTTC. Its protein product is CASSIQGQAGEQFF. Full variable domain (outside the CDR3, taken from reference TRBV19 and TRBJ2-1): DGGITQSPKYLFRKEGQNVTLSCEQNLNHDAMYWYRQDPGQGLRLIYYSQIVNDFQKGDIAEGYSVSREKKESFPLTVTSAQKNPTAFYLCASSIQGQAGEQFFGPGTRLTVL.

The J gene is TRBJ1-2, the V gene TRBV28; D unclear. CDR1 MDHEN and CDR2 SYDVKM come from the germline V gene. The CDR3 length is 13 residues. V lost 9 bases, J lost 2 bases, and 13 bases lay in between. The CDR3 sequence is CASQASLNYGYTF. The DNA for the CDR3 is TGTGCCAGTCAGGCTTCTTTAAACTATGGCTACACCTTC.